One TCR beta chain is described in this entry. Original processing notes: Nucleated cell number was recorded as an estimate derived from reference gene primer amplification. Produced via immunoSEQ multiplex PCR; TCRdb's table is partial and in-frame only. V, J and clone size are taken as reported in that table, and D and trimming were inferred from the DNA itself. The sample carries 250,000 to 350,000 clones, roughly 90% recorded once. The data were obtained in a study of blood T cell repertoires in COVID-19. Germline V gene lookup returns CDR1 KGHSH and CDR2 LQKENI. CDR3 length: 14 residues. Trimming pared 1 base from V and 1 base from J, leaving 7 bases between.

This TCR was sampled from a woman aged 25 to 39 with COVID-19, enrolled during active disease. The sequencing sample was made of peripheral blood. V gene TRBV18 combines with J gene TRBJ2-5; D call uncertain. CDR3 sequence (DNA): TGTGCCAGCTCACCACAAGATAGCCAAGAGACCCAGTACTTC. Residues: CASSPQDSQETQYF.